Below, 3 T cell receptor beta chains from the same sample are listed, as sequenced in a study of T cells in localized non-small cell lung cancer. TCRdb's table, derived via immunoSEQ multiplex PCR, lists solely in-frame clones and lacks some. In the table there are approximately 30,000 clones, 93% of which are singletons. The specimen was peripheral blood, collected before any cancer treatment. The receptors here all came from a female donor older than 55 with stage I lung adenocarcinoma.

The rearrangement uses TRBV20-1 and TRBJ1-2; D is undetermined. CDR1 and CDR2 (germline): DFQATT, SNEGSKA (reference sequence). V was cut by 3 bases and J by 7 bases, with 9 bases left in between. CDR3 length: 11 amino acids. The CDR3 protein is CSARGSGGYTF. CDR3 nucleotide sequence: TGCAGTGCTAGGGGTTCTGGTGGCTACACCTTC.

V is TRBV28 and J is TRBJ1-2, with D possibly being TRBD1 (6 bases). Germline CDR1 and CDR2: MDHEN and SYDVKM. The germline V and J ends were trimmed by 4 bases and 6 bases, with 18 bases remaining between them. This CDR3 is built from 15 residues. The CDR3: CASSSVLDRQDGYTF. The CDR3 DNA reads as TGTGCCAGCAGTTCAGTCCTAGACAGGCAGGATGGCTACACCTTC.

The chain recombines TRBV6-6 with TRBJ1-2, with a tentative D call TRBD1 (6 bases). CDR1 MNHNY and CDR2 SVGAGI come from the germline V gene (reference sequence). The CDR3 length is 14 residues. V shed 0 bases and J shed 2 bases, with 7 bases lying between them. CDR3 protein: CASSYSQGNYGYTF. Written as DNA, the CDR3 is TGTGCCAGCAGTTACTCCCAGGGGAACTATGGCTACACCTTC.